The sequence of this T cell receptor beta chain was determined in a study of blood T cell repertoires in COVID-19 (TCRdb year 2020). Turning to the overall study: Samples from collaborators originated in the United States, Italy and Spain and spanned both the acute and convalescent phases of COVID-19. A de-identified subject ID, COVID-19 status, age in years and sex were almost always included in the sample metadata. Subjects who had been exposed to COVID-19, were actively infected with it, or had recovered from it provided the deeply sampled blood TCRbeta repertoires that made up the dataset. The prospective study material was composed of cDNA or gDNA derived from T cells, B-cell-depleted T cells, or PBMCs. The repertoires were made available in a free public database intended to serve as a resource for research on the immune response to SARS-CoV-2. Samples came from the ongoing ImmuneRACE study (first 160 participants) plus 1,254 subjects from 6 global collaborators. Where available, HLA class I and class II types were obtained from metadata supplied by the sample provider rather than from assay-based typing.

In the prospective study, participants were roughly 18 to 100 years old, resided in approximately 22 geographic areas of the United States, and were enrolled through a virtual design. In the prospective study, participants were assigned to cohorts based on the clinical history participants reported in a screening survey and a study questionnaire. Exposed participants had been in contact with someone with a PCR-confirmed or clinician-diagnosed COVID-19 case within 2 weeks of study entry. Mobile phlebotomists in the prospective study collected whole blood, serum and a nasopharyngeal or oropharyngeal swab from every participant. Over a roughly two-month period, participants in the prospective study had the option of providing additional blood draws and questionnaires. Before DNA extraction, blood samples from the prospective study were shipped at room temperature or frozen. Overall study results and their limits: Clinical and demographic metadata were provided uncurated, with the amount varying by source and participant.

A remark on this clone: Its antigen is not yet known. Per-base quality was not reported, and no clone a single base away is much larger than it.

TCRbeta CDR3 regions were amplified from genomic DNA by means of the immunoSEQ Assay, a bias-controlled multiplex PCR. In the paper's pipeline: Nucleated cell counts per sample were estimated from amplification of reference gene primers within the assay. To quantify the absolute abundance of each unique TCRbeta CDR3 rearrangement, sequence reads were collapsed and filtered. For each sample, productive Simpson clonality was calculated by taking the square root of Simpson's diversity index across productive rearrangements. TCRdb carries this immuneACCESS record with in-frame sequences only. Its versions omit some clonotypes, under half of them owing to an unresolved V gene in the studies checked, with the rest unexplained. The DNA was the basis for D and trimming; V, J and clone size are from that table. Counted in this sample were approximately 380,000 clones; approximately 91% of them appeared once. 0.7% to 0.95% of the sample is in the top ten clones.

Via the germline V gene, CDR1 is MNHEY and CDR2 SVGAGI. Including the terminal cysteine and phenylalanine, the CDR3 comprises 13 residues. Here the CDR3 DNA is all that survives: 39 bases in frame from base 1. The V and J ends are trimmed by 10 bases and 5 bases, leaving 17 bases between them. This clonotype originated in a woman in her thirties or forties who had been exposed to COVID-19. The sequence joins TRBV6-5 to TRBJ1-1; TRBD1 could be the D gene, as 5 bases match. Input material: PBMCs or T cells enriched from blood (not recorded which). The CDR3 protein: CATTGRGETEAFF. The DNA sequence follows: TGTGCCACCACCGGGCGGGGGGAGACTGAAGCTTTCTTT.